This T cell receptor beta chain comes out of a study of beta chain features in type 1 diabetes listed by TCRdb under 2018. Describing the broader study: Mean age, gender distribution, total cell number and subset yield did not differ between patients and healthy donors. In the study, TCRB repertoires of sorted circulating CD4+ T cell subsets from recently diagnosed type 1 diabetes patients were compared with those of matched healthy donors. A total of roughly 98,000,000 sorted cells were examined across all samples, and a strong correlation was observed between cell number per subset and RNA yield. Regulatory and stem cell-like memory subsets were obtained from only 8 patients and about 8 healthy donors, while naive and central memory subsets were obtained from all 30 or so donors.

From a lookup of the germline V gene, CDR1 and CDR2 are SGHDT and YYEEEE. V gives up 2 bases and J gives up 1 base, and the segment between their germline ends measures 15 bases. Taken from cysteine to phenylalanine, the CDR3 has 16 residues. Of the read, only the CDR3 DNA is kept; its 48 bases are in frame from base 1. Each donor gave one peripheral blood draw, averaging around 0.11 L, which was collected into heparinised tubes. Using a panel that included CD45RO, CCR7, CD25, CD127, CD95 and CD27, naive, central memory, regulatory and stem cell-like memory CD4+ T cells were sorted on a BD FACSAria II. All sorted populations exceeded 95% purity. PBMCs were separated immediately by Lymphoprep density gradient centrifugation and were stained directly, without being cultured. Samples were stained and sorted in pairs, with one healthy donor and one patient per experiment, so that batch effects were minimized.

The entire isolated RNA was reverse transcribed using the High Capacity cDNA Reverse Transcription Kit, and thus expressed TCRB transcripts were sequenced. Naive, central memory and regulatory T cell samples underwent deep immunoSEQ sequencing, averaging around 3.9 million total reads per sample. Sorted cells were lysed in RLT buffer and RNA was extracted with DNase-treated RNeasy Micro or Mini kits, depending on cell number. To prevent cross-contamination, every cell subset was processed on its own, while patient and healthy donor samples were processed together. The immunoSEQ multiplex PCR was used to amplify TCRB sequences from cDNA, generating 87-bp fragments that spanned the CDR3 region. Amplicons were sequenced on the Illumina HiSeq platform. In the original analysis: PCR bias was computationally corrected using synthetic template baselines, reads within Hamming distance 2 were collapsed, and singletons that could not be merged were discarded. Reads were aligned against IMGT so that V, D and J genes, CDR3 length and insertions or deletions at six rearrangement sites could be assigned. Within each subset, clonotype counts were normalized to sorted cell number, and only after that were true diversity and Gini coefficients computed with the tcR R package. The overlap coefficient, calculated on TCRB nucleotide sequences, was used to measure repertoire sharing. Out-of-frame TCRB sequences from naive cells were analyzed as a proxy for the pre-selection repertoire. In TCRdb, the immuneACCESS table is reduced to in-frame sequences with V and J assigned. These tables do not hold every clone; where another copy was compared, an unresolved V gene accounts for under half, and the others remain unexplained. V and J calls and clone size are as listed in that table; D and trimming were resolved from the DNA. The sample table lists hundreds of thousands of clones, about an eighth of them with a count of one. The top ten hold about 0.02% of the sample.

The paper's findings and limits, for the study overall: At VDJ recombination sites, patients with type 1 diabetes made fewer insertions and deleted more nucleotides, a pattern implying thymic rearrangement abnormalities. Because cDNA was sequenced instead of genomic DNA, highly expressing activated cells could be over-represented, though the groups showed no difference in activation or CD3 levels. Type 1 diabetes patients showed a moderate but significant shortening of TCRB CDR3 length in all four CD4+ subsets. PCR might favor shorter templates, but patient and control samples were amplified and corrected together, so any skew would affect both groups equally. Only small numbers of individuals were included in the HLA sub-analyses, which left unresolved whether HLA type had any influence on TCRB rearrangement. Naive, central memory and regulatory TCRB repertoires appeared to be more similar among patients than among healthy donors.

Turning to this clone: The antigen it binds to is not known. Base qualities are not provided; no much larger clone lies one nucleotide away.

This receptor was taken from a young man with type 1 diabetes. The chain couples TRBV5-6 to TRBJ1-1, with a tentative D gene TRBD1 over 6 matching bases. The sample consisted of naive CD4+ T cells from blood. The cell subset or site label corresponds to: true naive CD4+ T cells. The DNA sequence is TGTGCCAGCAGCTTCCGTCAGGGGCCAACGAACACTGAAGCTTTCTTT. Translated, this is CASSFRQGPTNTEAFF.